This entry lists 28 T cell receptor beta chains sequenced from one sample in a study of T cell responses to AZD1222 COVID-19 vaccine. Sequenced by immunoSEQ multiplex PCR; TCRdb stores in-frame clones only, minus some. The sample shows 95,000 to 130,000 clones, around 85% of them seen only once. Here the sequenced sample was peripheral blood, taken on day 0 of MenACWY control vaccination. All receptors come from an adult in good health.

The chain uses TRBV4-2 and TRBJ1-1; D not resolved. Between the trimmed V and J ends, which lost 0 bases and 4 bases, there was a span of 6 bases. CDR3 length: 13 amino acids. Germline CDR1 LGHNA, CDR2 YNFKEQ. CDR3 sequence: CASSQDRGTEAFF. CDR3 bases: TGTGCCAGCAGCCAAGATCGGGGCACTGAAGCTTTCTTT.

This clone appeared once. The chain recombines TRBV7-3 with TRBJ1-1; unclear D gene. The CDR3 totals 13 residues. V lost 4 bases and J lost 0, with 6 bases in between. CDR1 is SGHTA and CDR2 is FQGTGA in the germline V gene. The CDR3 here is CASSSEMNTEAFF. For the CDR3, the DNA is TGTGCCAGCAGCTCCGAAATGAACACTGAAGCTTTCTTT.

The V gene is TRBV6-1, the J gene TRBJ2-6; 12 nucleotides align to TRBD1. Looked up from germline, CDR1 is MNHNS and CDR2 is SASEGT. The V gene end was trimmed by 3 bases and the J gene end by 2 bases; junction bases not matched to a gene: 2. This CDR3 comprises 17 residues. Written as DNA, the CDR3 is TGTGCCAGCAGTGACAGGGACAGGGGGCCTGGGGCCAACGTCCTGACTTTC. It yields the protein CASSDRDRGPGANVLTF.

This clone was recorded a few times. The chain couples TRBV19 to TRBJ1-5; TRBD1 matches at 11 bases. Trimming cost V 1 base and J 8 bases; bases outside gene matches: 7. The CDR3 contains 16 residues. Germline V gives CDR1 LNHDA, CDR2 SQIVND (reference sequence). CDR3 bases: TGTGCCAGTAGTATAGCCCTCAGGACAGGGGGCGAGCCCCAGCATTTT. Residues: CASSIALRTGGEPQHF.

The chain uses TRBV5-1 and TRBJ1-2, with 9 bases lining up with TRBD1. J gave up 7 bases and V 0 bases, and 16 bases lay outside the gene matches. This CDR3 comprises 18 residues. Germline V gives CDR1 SGHRS, CDR2 YFSETQ. The CDR3 loop is CASSLAGGTGQGDAGYTF. DNA for the CDR3: TGCGCCAGCAGCTTGGCCGGTGGGACAGGGCAGGGTGACGCTGGCTACACCTTC.

The chain links TRBV5-4 to TRBJ1-6; D perhaps matches TRBD1 (6 bases). The CDR3 runs 16 residues. The V end lost 0 bases, the J end lost 12 bases, and 19 bases lay between the germline ends. CDR1 and CDR2 from the germline V gene are SGHNT and YYREEE (reference sequence). The CDR3 is CASSLGPGARREPLHF. The CDR3 DNA is TGTGCCAGCAGCTTGGGGCCGGGGGCGCGACGGGAACCCCTCCACTTT.

The rearrangement links TRBV19 to TRBJ1-6, with D hard to call. V shed 1 base and J shed 0 bases, with 7 bases lying between them. CDR1 LNHDA and CDR2 SQIVND come from the germline V gene (reference sequence). The CDR3 spans 16 residues. The CDR3 nucleotides read TGTGCCAGTAGTATAGCCACGAGCTCCTATAATTCACCCCTCCACTTT. Protein product: CASSIATSSYNSPLHF.

V usage is TRBV24-1 and J usage is TRBJ1-2, with D possibly being TRBD1 (6 bases). In germline, CDR1 is KGHDR, CDR2 SFDVKD. V shed 3 bases and J shed 8 bases, with 9 bases lying between them. This CDR3 spans 12 amino acids. The CDR3 region is CATSDRGGGYTF. The DNA for the CDR3 is TGTGCCACCAGTGATCGAGGGGGGGGCTACACCTTC.

V is TRBV3-1 (or the pseudogene TRBV3-2) and J is TRBJ2-7; D is unclear. The ends were cut back, 3 bases at V and 3 bases at J, with 3 bases in the middle. This CDR3 spans 11 amino acids. CDR1 is LGHDT and CDR2 is YNNKEL in the germline V gene (reference sequence). CDR3 amino acids: CASSQFYEQYF. In DNA, the CDR3 is TGTGCCAGCAGCCAGTTCTACGAGCAGTACTTC.

The rearrangement uses TRBV7-9 and TRBJ1-6; D gene uncertain. Germline V lookup: CDR1 SEHNR, CDR2 FQNEAQ (reference sequence). The V end lost 5 bases, the J end lost 6 bases, and 11 bases lay between the germline ends. The CDR3 spans 14 residues. The CDR3: CASSPLWGNSPLHF. The CDR3 DNA reads as TGTGCCAGCAGCCCCCTTTGGGGTAATTCACCCCTCCACTTT.

The chain has TRBV7-3 and TRBJ2-1, with D tentatively TRBD2 (7 bases). The germline CDR1 and CDR2 sequences are SGHTA and FQGTGA. This CDR3 region has 15 residues. Trimming cost V 5 bases and J 6 bases, with 17 bases left between them. The CDR3 sequence: CASSPLAGALNEQFF. In DNA, the CDR3 is TGTGCCAGCAGCCCCCTCGCGGGGGCCCTCAATGAGCAGTTCTTC.

The chain uses TRBV4-1 and TRBJ1-1, with TRBD1 matching 7 bases. Germline CDR1 MGHRA, CDR2 YSYEKL. The CDR3 contains 16 residues. J gave up 5 bases and V 6 bases, and 15 bases lay outside the gene matches. CDR3 loop: CASRAGSRGRGTEAFF. CDR3 DNA sequence: TGCGCCAGCAGAGCTGGGTCGAGGGGGCGCGGGACTGAAGCTTTCTTT.

This clone was recorded once. The chain has TRBV21-1 and TRBJ1-1; whether TRBD1, the table's D call, matches the DNA was not checked. TRBV21-1 is assigned pseudogene status. The CDR3 contains 17 residues. The CDR3 sequence is CASRLNGQGPVPTEAFF. CDR3 bases: TGTGCCAGCAGGCTAAACGGACAGGGACCCGTTCCTACTGAAGCTTTCTTT.

This rearrangement joins TRBV27 to TRBJ1-2; 7 bases match TRBD1. Trimming took 2 bases from V and 6 from J; bases not matched to a gene: 12. This CDR3 comprises 16 residues. Germline V gives CDR1 MNHEY, CDR2 SMNVEV (reference sequence). The CDR3 nucleotides read TGTGCCAGCAGTTTAAGCACTCCCGGGACAGTCCATGGCTACACCTTC. Translation: CASSLSTPGTVHGYTF.

As to this clone: This same CDR3 is encoded by further DNA sequences in the sample. This chain uses TRBV18 with TRBJ2-2, with D perhaps matching TRBD2 (5 bases). The CDR3 extends over 14 amino acids. Germline CDR1 is KGHSH and CDR2 is LQKENI. V lost 0 bases and J 6 bases, leaving 8 bases between the germline ends. The CDR3 region has the DNA TGTGCCAGCTCACCACCTAGCGTCGCCGGGGAGCTGTTTTTT. Residues: CASSPPSVAGELFF. Full variable domain (remainder filled in from reference TRBV18 and TRBJ2-2): NAGVMQNPRHLVRRRGQEARLRCSPMKGHSHVYWYRQLPEEGLKFMVYLQKENIIDESGMPKERFSAEFPKEGPSILRIQQVVRGDSAAYFCASSPPSVAGELFFGEGSRLTVL.

Only a few counts were recorded for this clone. This chain connects TRBV7-2 to TRBJ2-2, with unresolved D. This CDR3 is 14 amino acids long. V was cut by 1 base and J by 3 bases, with 6 bases left in between. Germline V gene lookup returns CDR1 SGHTA and CDR2 FQGNSA. CDR3 sequence: CASSLGPDTGELFF. CDR3 coding DNA: TGTGCCAGCAGCTTAGGACCTGACACCGGGGAGCTGTTTTTT.

This chain links TRBV5-6 with TRBJ2-7; 8 bases line up with TRBD2. Germline CDR1 SGHDT, CDR2 YYEEEE. The CDR3 spans 16 residues. Trimming took 3 bases from V and 3 from J; bases not matched to a gene: 11. The CDR3 DNA reads as TGTGCCAGCAGCTGGCCTCACGCGGGGGGAAACTACGAGCAGTACTTC. It encodes CASSWPHAGGNYEQYF. Drawing the rest from reference TRBV5-6 and TRBJ2-7, the complete variable domain is DAGVTQSPTHLIKTRGQQVTLRCSPKSGHDTVSWYQQALGQGPQFIFQYYEEEERQRGNFPDRFSGHQFPNYSSELNVNALLLGDSALYLCASSWPHAGGNYEQYFGPGTRLTVT.

This chain links TRBV7-3 with TRBJ1-1; no firm D call. This CDR3 contains 13 residues. Germline V gene data show CDR1 as SGHTA and CDR2 as FQGTGA. The V gene lost 1 base and the J gene lost 4 bases, with 7 bases spanning the gap. The CDR3 sequence: CASSLIYSTEAFF. CDR3 DNA: TGTGCCAGCAGCTTAATATACAGCACTGAAGCTTTCTTT.

The chain combines TRBV11-3 with TRBJ2-1; 9 bases are a match to TRBD2. CDR1 and CDR2 (germline): SGHNT, YENEEA. V shed 5 bases, J shed 2 bases, and the junction held 4 bases outside the gene matches. CDR3 length: 15 residues. The CDR3 DNA follows: TGTGCCAGCAGCCCAGCGGGGGGCCCCTACAATGAGCAGTTCTTC. Its protein product is CASSPAGGPYNEQFF.

This sequence joins TRBV5-1 and TRBJ2-5; possible D gene TRBD1, 6 bases. Germline V gives CDR1 SGHRS, CDR2 YFSETQ. The V gene lost 4 bases and the J gene lost 2 bases, with 12 bases spanning the gap. CDR3 length: 14 amino acids. The CDR3 loop is CASSLGHSQETQYF. The CDR3 bases are TGCGCCAGCAGCCTGGGACACTCACAAGAGACCCAGTACTTC.

The chain joins TRBV5-1 to TRBJ1-5, with D possibly matching TRBD1 (5 bases). Trimming took 5 bases from V and 4 from J, leaving 16 bases between them. Germline V lookup: CDR1 SGHRS, CDR2 YFSETQ. The CDR3 loop spans 15 amino acids. The CDR3 DNA follows: TGCGCCAGCAGACCTTCCGGGACGGCGAATCAGCCCCAGCATTTT. Protein: CASRPSGTANQPQHF.

The chain links TRBV7-2 to TRBJ2-5, with 9 positions matching TRBD2. CDR1 and CDR2 (germline): SGHTA, FQGNSA. After removal of 5 bases from V and 2 bases from J, the junction contained 3 bases not matched to a gene. This CDR3 has 14 amino acids. CDR3 DNA: TGTGCCAGCAGCCGCGGGGGGGTACAAGAGACCCAGTACTTC. Residues: CASSRGGVQETQYF. The full variable domain, its missing parts supplied by reference TRBV7-2 and TRBJ2-5, is GAGVSQSPSNKVTEKGKDVELRCDPISGHTALYWYRQSLGQGLEFLIYFQGNSAPDKSGLPSDRFSAERTGGSVSTLTIQRTQQEDSAVYLCASSRGGVQETQYFGPGTRLLVL.

This chain links TRBV5-1 with TRBJ1-5; 7 bases line up with TRBD1. The ends lost 4 bases at V and 7 bases at J; junction bases unmatched: 11. Germline V gene data show CDR1 as SGHRS and CDR2 as YFSETQ. CDR3 size: 15 residues. The CDR3 DNA follows: TGCGCCAGCAGCCCGGGGACAGTTGCGGGACAGCCCCAGCATTTT. Protein: CASSPGTVAGQPQHF. Full variable domain (rest looked up from reference TRBV5-1 and TRBJ1-5): KAGVTQTPRYLIKTRGQQVTLSCSPISGHRSVSWYQQTPGQGLQFLFEYFSETQRNKGNFPGRFSGRQFSNSRSEMNVSTLELGDSALYLCASSPGTVAGQPQHFGDGTRLSIL.

The chain recombines TRBV2 with TRBJ1-3; D is uncertain. CDR1 and CDR2 from the germline V gene are SNHLY and FYNNEI. This CDR3 is built from 13 residues. The ends were cut back, 3 bases at V and 7 bases at J, with 10 bases in the middle. The CDR3 protein is CASSESGWNTIYF. The CDR3 DNA reads TGTGCCAGCAGTGAGTCGGGTTGGAACACCATATATTTT.

This clone was seen more than once but under ten times. The rearrangement links TRBV2 to TRBJ1-5; a weak D match, TRBD1 (5 bases). The CDR3 is 15 residues long. Between the trimmed V and J ends, which lost 6 bases and 4 bases, there was a span of 16 bases. The germline V gene has CDR1 SNHLY and CDR2 FYNNEI. The CDR3 loop reads CASRGLGGSNQPQHF. The CDR3 nucleotides are TGTGCCAGCAGGGGACTGGGAGGCTCAAATCAGCCCCAGCATTTT.

This clone has only one observation. The CDR3 reads CASSEAAGGFADTQYF. The CDR3 coding sequence is TGTGCCAGCAGTGAAGCGGCAGGGGGTTTCGCAGATACGCAGTATTTT. The chain has TRBV2 and TRBJ2-3; 7 bases fit TRBD1. CDR1 is SNHLY and CDR2 is FYNNEI in the germline V gene. The J segment lost 4 bases and the V segment lost 0 bases, leaving 7 bases of the junction unmatched. The CDR3 sequence is 16 residues long.

This chain connects TRBV7-3 to TRBJ2-3; D not resolved. Deletions cut 3 bases from V and 0 bases from J, with 7 bases between. The CDR3 contains 14 residues. CDR1 is SGHTA and CDR2 is FQGTGA in the germline V gene. The CDR3 region is CASSFVPSTDTQYF. CDR3 nucleotides: TGTGCCAGCAGCTTCGTTCCTAGCACAGATACGCAGTATTTT.

This clone was found once. The rearrangement uses TRBV28 and TRBJ2-5; TRBD2 matches at 10 bases. CDR1 is MDHEN and CDR2 is SYDVKM in the germline V gene. V shed 2 bases and J 5 bases; nucleotides not matched to a gene: 2. This CDR3 contains 14 residues. CDR3 DNA: TGTGCCAGCAGTTTACTAGCGGGGGAGGAGACCCAGTACTTC. This translates into CASSLLAGEETQYF.